The clone carrying this TCR beta chain was seen a handful of times. The target antigen is unknown. The table came from immunoSEQ multiplex PCR; TCRdb's copy has only in-frame clones and leaves some out. The sample has 300,000 to 450,000 clones, about 85% seen once. The germline V and J ends were trimmed by 2 bases and 9 bases, with 12 bases remaining between them. This CDR3 comprises 13 residues. CDR1 and CDR2 from the germline V gene are SGHDT and YYEEEE. Treatment described: around 19 received Ad26.COV2.S at low or high dose, single or two shots; 5 received placebo; per-sample allocation not given. Samples analyzed were those drawn on day 63 after the first vaccine or placebo injection. The entry originates in a study of Ad26.COV2.S vaccination and SARS-CoV-2 variants. Study context: In the study, Ad26.COV2.S was injected intramuscularly once, or twice 56 days apart. The study's findings and limits: Placebo recipients trailed vaccine recipients in spike-specific TCR breadth. CD8+ and CD4+ T cells specific for spike reportedly responded with substantial breadth after vaccination.

The J gene is TRBJ2-1, the V gene TRBV5-6, with a possible D match to TRBD2 (6 bases). The source was peripheral blood, collected in a trial of Ad26.COV2.S vaccine versus placebo. The TCR sequence derives from a person between 18 and 60 years old who received the Ad26.COV2.S COVID-19 vaccine or a placebo. Written as DNA, the CDR3 is TGTGCCAGCAGCTTCGGGGGTTGGGGTGAGCAGTTCTTC. Its protein product is CASSFGGWGEQFF. The variable domain in full, with the rest retrieved from reference TRBV5-6 and TRBJ2-1, is DAGVTQSPTHLIKTRGQQVTLRCSPKSGHDTVSWYQQALGQGPQFIFQYYEEEERQRGNFPDRFSGHQFPNYSSELNVNALLLGDSALYLCASSFGGWGEQFFGPGTRLTVL.